This T cell receptor (beta chain) was recovered during a study of metastatic and nonmetastatic thyroid tumors. About the research overall: Comparative analysis of repertoires was undertaken across blood and tumor or nodule tissue obtained from malignant and benign thyroid patients.

The germline V gene has CDR1 GTSNPN and CDR2 SVGIG (reference sequence). Trimming took off 5 bases at V and 2 bases at J, with 5 bases between the two ends. This CDR3 is built from 11 residues. Overall study results and limits: In both blood and tumor samples, TCR beta diversity was reported significantly higher for malignant than benign nodules.

Under the authors' procedure: In papillary thyroid cancer, a distant-metastasis classifier was built using CDR3 differences across clinicopathological groups. TCRdb re-called clones via MiXCR from the PCR reads. None of the V and J calls come from the authors' own analysis; TCRdb made them. In the table there are about 41,000 clones, over 9.5% of which are singletons. This clone was counted many times. The antigen is undetermined. Every patient was untreated before thyroid surgery. The sequencing sample was made of blood. V gene TRBV30 combines with J gene TRBJ2-3; D perhaps matches TRBD2 (5 bases). The sequence was obtained from a female donor with papillary thyroid cancer or a benign thyroid nodule (not recorded which). Some clones in this sample may be carry-over from other donors' samples. Written as DNA, the CDR3 is TGTGCCTGGGGACTCACAGATACGCAGTATTTT. Translating it yields CAWGLTDTQYF.